The present T cell receptor beta chain was sequenced within a study of blood T cell repertoires in COVID-19. In the original processing: Counts of nucleated cells, estimated from reference gene primer amplification, were obtained. The table came from immunoSEQ multiplex PCR; TCRdb's copy has only in-frame clones and leaves some out. The DNA was the basis for D and trimming; V, J and clone size are from that table. Among some 120,000 clones listed, about 80% were seen once. The germline gives CDR1 SGHRS, CDR2 YFSETQ. The J segment lost 5 bases and the V segment lost 3 bases, leaving 6 bases of the junction unmatched. This CDR3 spans 16 amino acids.

The chain combines TRBV5-1 with TRBJ2-1; TRBD2 matches at 12 bases. The clonotype comes from a woman aged 45-65 years with acute or convalescent COVID-19. The sequenced sample was peripheral blood. CDR3 residues: CASSYYGLAGNNEQFF. The CDR3 DNA is TGCGCCAGCAGCTACTACGGACTAGCGGGGAACAATGAGCAGTTCTTC. Full variable domain (remainder filled in from reference TRBV5-1 and TRBJ2-1): KAGVTQTPRYLIKTRGQQVTLSCSPISGHRSVSWYQQTPGQGLQFLFEYFSETQRNKGNFPGRFSGRQFSNSRSEMNVSTLELGDSALYLCASSYYGLAGNNEQFFGPGTRLTVL.